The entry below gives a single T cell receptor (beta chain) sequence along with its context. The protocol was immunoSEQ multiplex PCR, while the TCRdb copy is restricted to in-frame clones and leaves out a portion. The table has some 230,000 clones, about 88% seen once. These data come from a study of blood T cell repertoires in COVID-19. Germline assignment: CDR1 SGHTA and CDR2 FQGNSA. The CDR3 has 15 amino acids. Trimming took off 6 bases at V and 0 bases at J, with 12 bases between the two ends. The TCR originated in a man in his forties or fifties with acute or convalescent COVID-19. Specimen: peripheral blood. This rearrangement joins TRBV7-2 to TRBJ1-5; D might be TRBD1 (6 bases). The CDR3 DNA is TGTGCCAGCAGTCGTACAGGGTATAGCAATCAGCCCCAGCATTTT. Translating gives CASSRTGYSNQPQHF. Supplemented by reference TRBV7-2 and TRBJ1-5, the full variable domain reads GAGVSQSPSNKVTEKGKDVELRCDPISGHTALYWYRQSLGQGLEFLIYFQGNSAPDKSGLPSDRFSAERTGGSVSTLTIQRTQQEDSAVYLCASSRTGYSNQPQHFGDGTRLSIL.